This entry features one TCR beta chain sequence. These data belong to a study of blood T cell repertoires in COVID-19. The CDR3 totals 17 residues. Trimming removed 3 bases from V and 8 bases from J; junction bases left unmatched: 18. In germline, CDR1 is SGDLS, CDR2 YYNGEE. Using immunoSEQ multiplex PCR, the repertoire was profiled, and TCRdb retains in-frame clones only, with some absent. The sample includes around 150,000 clones, around 84% of them seen just once. The TCR sequence derives from a human donor with acute or convalescent COVID-19. The donor label of this sample is uncertain. Sequencing was carried out using peripheral blood. J is TRBJ1-2 and V is TRBV9, with 8 bases aligning to TRBD1. CDR3 sequence (DNA): TGTGCCAGCAGCGCAGGACAGGGAGAAGAAGAGTCCGTCGGCTACACCTTC. Its translation: CASSAGQGEEESVGYTF.